This T cell receptor beta chain is drawn from a study of human T cells and chemical hapten exposure. Study findings and constraints: Compared to controls, expanded TCRs made significantly more large clusters of similar CDR3s.

Points on this clonotype: Its antigen is as yet unknown.

V shed 2 bases and J 4 bases; nucleotides not matched to a gene: 4. This CDR3 has 16 amino acids. CDR1 is KGHDR, CDR2 SFDVKD, per germline. Time point described: pre-sensitization, week 0. Indicated treatment: therapeutic diphenylcyclopropenone sensitization with weekly scalp DPC. TCRdb passed the RACE reads through MiXCR, listing each CDR3 protein once. The data hold 35,000 to 50,000 distinct CDR3 sequences, with over 9.5% observed a single time. The sequencing here drew on whole blood, taken in connection with sensitization to the hapten diphenylcyclopropenone (DPC). This chain uses TRBV24-1 with TRBJ2-1; 10 bases are a match to TRBD1. The source of this sequence is a man aged 30-40 years with alopecia areata. Some clones in this sample may be carry-over from other donors' samples. The CDR3 protein is CATSDSRQGAYNEQFF. As DNA, the CDR3 is TGTGCCACCAGTGATTCGCGACAGGGGGCTTACAATGAGCAGTTCTTC.